One sample yielded the 29 T cell receptor beta chains listed below, sequenced in a study of graft-versus-host responses after intestinal transplantation (dated by TCRdb to the early 2020s). Library preparation employed the immunoSEQ multiplex PCR assay. The clones in this table, taken by TCRdb from immuneACCESS, are in-frame only. Not every clone is retained; where verified, under half of the shortfall comes from an unresolved V gene, and the cause of the rest is unknown. The sample yields about 130,000 clones; about nine tenths were counted once. Together, the top ten hold about 0.2% of the sample. Their target antigens are unknown. The sample's time point label is to be understood as: cells obtained before transplantation from donor or recipient. Specimen: unstimulated CD4+ T cells sorted from spleen or lymph node cells, collected before intestinal transplant. Source of these receptors: a human donor who received an intestinal transplant.

The genes are TRBV5-1 and TRBJ2-7, with 15 positions matching TRBD2. V shed 1 base, J shed 3 bases, and the junction held 8 bases outside the gene matches. There are 18 residues in the CDR3. CDR1 and CDR2 from the germline V gene are SGHRS and YFSETQ. This chain's CDR3 is CASSLSGLAGGYDYEQYF. The CDR3 region has the DNA TGCGCCAGCAGCTTGTCGGGACTAGCGGGAGGTTATGACTACGAGCAGTACTTC.

This chain connects TRBV11-2 to TRBJ1-5, with D maybe TRBD1 (6 bases). With 5 bases removed from V and 0 bases from J, the gap between germline ends came to 8 bases. CDR3 size: 14 residues. CDR1 SGHAT and CDR2 FQNNGV come from the germline V gene. The CDR3 here is CASSPDSSNQPQHF. The CDR3 nucleotides are TGTGCCAGCAGCCCGGACAGTAGCAATCAGCCCCAGCATTTT.

This clone appeared a single time. J is TRBJ1-2 and V is TRBV5-4, with 9 nucleotides matching TRBD1. Germline trimming cut 3 bases from V and 3 bases from J; bases unmatched to any gene: 3. This CDR3 has 14 residues. Per germline, CDR1 SGHNT and CDR2 YYREEE (reference sequence). CDR3 nucleotides: TGTGCCAGCAGCTCGGGACAGGGTGACTATGGCTACACCTTC. This encodes CASSSGQGDYGYTF.

The V call is TRBV19, the J call TRBJ2-1; D is perhaps TRBD1 or TRBD2 (6 bases each). There are 15 residues in the CDR3. The germline V and J ends were trimmed by 6 bases and 2 bases, with 14 bases remaining between them. The germline CDR1 and CDR2 sequences are LNHDA and SQIVND (reference sequence). The DNA of the CDR3 is TGTGCCAGTAGGTCCAAGGGGGGCACCTACAATGAGCAGTTCTTC. It encodes CASRSKGGTYNEQFF.

The V call is TRBV7-8, the J call TRBJ1-2; possible D gene TRBD1, 6 bases. Looked up from germline, CDR1 is SGHVS and CDR2 is FQNEAQ. The CDR3 covers 15 residues. V lost 1 base and J lost 7, with 16 bases in between. The CDR3 nucleotides are TGTGCCAGCAGCTTAGAGGGGGGGGCGCGATTTGGCTACACCTTC. Translating it yields CASSLEGGARFGYTF.

The gene calls are TRBV7-3 and TRBJ1-1; D is uncertain. This CDR3 has 15 amino acids. The V end was cut by 1 base, the J end by 1 base, with 10 bases between. Per the germline V gene, CDR1 is SGHTA and CDR2 is FQGTGA. In DNA, the CDR3 is TGTGCCAGCAGCTTAAGCGGTAAAAGGAACACTGAAGCTTTCTTT. Amino acids: CASSLSGKRNTEAFF.

CDR3 sequence: CASRRRLAGGGRFF. CDR3 coding DNA: TGTGCCAGCAGACGTAGGCTAGCGGGAGGGGGAAGGTTCTTC. V usage is TRBV28 and J usage is TRBJ2-1, with TRBD2 matching over 12 bases. Germline values: CDR1 MDHEN, CDR2 SYDVKM. J was trimmed by 15 bases and V by 6 bases; bases with no gene match: 12. This CDR3 comprises 14 residues.

The V gene is TRBV6-5, the J gene TRBJ2-1; D is perhaps TRBD2 (6 bases). Germline loops: CDR1 MNHEY, CDR2 SVGAGI. CDR3 length: 11 residues. Between the trimmed V and J ends, which lost 5 bases and 9 bases, there was a span of 8 bases. This CDR3 is CASSNGGEQFF. CDR3 nucleotides: TGTGCCAGCAGTAACGGGGGTGAGCAGTTCTTC.

The rearrangement links TRBV7-9 to TRBJ2-3, with 7 bases aligning to TRBD2. The CDR3 is made up of 15 amino acids. Germline values: CDR1 SEHNR, CDR2 FQNEAQ (reference sequence). With V trimmed by 4 bases and J by 2 bases, 6 bases remained unmatched. In nucleotides, the CDR3 is TGTGCCAGCAGCTCCTCTAGCGGACTCACAGATACGCAGTATTTT. It specifies CASSSSSGLTDTQYF. Full variable domain (missing parts from reference TRBV7-9 and TRBJ2-3): DTGVSQNPRHKITKRGQNVTFRCDPISEHNRLYWYRQTLGQGPEFLTYFQNEAQLEKSRLLSDRFSAERPKGSFSTLEIQRTEQGDSAMYLCASSSSSGLTDTQYFGPGTRLTVL.

This sequence joins TRBV29-1 and TRBJ2-1, with a tentative D call TRBD1 (5 bases). V was pared by 3 bases and J by 4 bases, with 16 bases between. Germline assignment: CDR1 SQVTM and CDR2 ANQGSEA. This CDR3 has 15 amino acids. CDR3 sequence: CSVDRFVTGYNEQFF. The CDR3 DNA sequence: TGCAGCGTTGATCGTTTCGTAACAGGTTACAATGAGCAGTTCTTC.

CDR3 residues: CASSRLLELFF. DNA of the CDR3: TGTGCCAGCAGCCGGCTCTTGGAGCTGTTTTTT. The V gene is TRBV16, the J gene TRBJ2-2, with D unresolved. Deletions cut 4 bases from V and 10 bases from J, with 7 bases between. The CDR3 is made up of 11 amino acids. CDR1 and CDR2 (germline): KGHSY, FQNENV.

The V call is TRBV11-2, the J call TRBJ2-2, with 7 bases aligning to TRBD2. J lost 4 bases, V lost 2 bases, and 4 bases had no gene match. CDR1 and CDR2 (germline): SGHAT, FQNNGV. This CDR3 spans 15 amino acids. In nucleotides, the CDR3 is TGTGCCAGCAGCTTATGGCGGGAGAGCACCGGGGAGCTGTTTTTT. This sequence encodes CASSLWRESTGELFF.

In regard to this clone: Since the CDR3 does not end with the conserved phenylalanine or tryptophan, this likely comes from a read error. This chain links TRBV6-5 with TRBJ1-6; the D gene is possibly TRBD1 (5 bases). Germline values: CDR1 MNHEY, CDR2 SVGAGI. The CDR3 is 13 amino acids. The CDR3 loop reads CAGRQGDNSPLHL. CDR3 nucleotides: TGTGCGGGGAGGCAGGGCGATAATTCACCCCTCCACCTT.

V usage is TRBV28 and J usage is TRBJ2-3, with 12 nucleotides matching TRBD2. The CDR3 extends over 16 amino acids. Unmatched junction bases numbered 3, after V lost 3 bases and J lost 2 bases. Per the germline V gene, CDR1 is MDHEN and CDR2 is SYDVKM. The CDR3 region has the DNA TGTGCCAGCAGTTTCGGACTAGCGGGACTCACAGATACGCAGTATTTT. Translating gives CASSFGLAGLTDTQYF.

The chain links TRBV20-1 to TRBJ2-1; D ambiguous. CDR1 and CDR2 (germline): DFQATT, SNEGSKA (reference sequence). This CDR3 contains 10 residues. Trimming took off 3 bases at V and 14 bases at J, with 11 bases between the two ends. The CDR3 DNA reads as TGCAGTGCTAGGGGCCAGGCGGAGTTCTTC. Translation: CSARGQAEFF.

This clone was counted a few times. This chain uses TRBV7-2 with TRBJ1-5; a weak D match, TRBD1 (5 bases). Trimming took off 5 bases at V and 0 bases at J, with 11 bases between the two ends. This CDR3 region has 15 residues. Germline loops: CDR1 SGHTA, CDR2 FQGNSA. The CDR3 nucleotides are TGTGCCAGCAGCCGGGCGGGGGTTAGCAATCAGCCCCAGCATTTT. It translates to CASSRAGVSNQPQHF.

This chain links TRBV9 with TRBJ1-2; perhaps TRBD1 as D (6 bases). The CDR3 totals 11 residues. Trimming stripped 10 bases from V and 8 bases from J, with 15 bases between. From germline, CDR1 is SGDLS and CDR2 YYNGEE. The CDR3 region has the DNA TGTGCCCGCCGGGGGGCGCCGGGCTACACCTTC. Its translation: CARRGAPGYTF.

The V and J genes are TRBV19 and TRBJ2-1; D call uncertain. CDR1 LNHDA and CDR2 SQIVND come from the germline V gene (reference sequence). The CDR3 length is 16 residues. The V end lost 4 bases, the J end lost 0 bases, and 13 bases lay between the germline ends. The CDR3 region is CASSNYPASSYNEQFF. Written as DNA, the CDR3 is TGTGCCAGTAGTAATTATCCGGCAAGCTCCTACAATGAGCAGTTCTTC. The whole variable domain, remainder taken from reference TRBV19 and TRBJ2-1, is DGGITQSPKYLFRKEGQNVTLSCEQNLNHDAMYWYRQDPGQGLRLIYYSQIVNDFQKGDIAEGYSVSREKKESFPLTVTSAQKNPTAFYLCASSNYPASSYNEQFFGPGTRLTVL.

This chain joins TRBV4-1 and TRBJ2-1; a weak D match, TRBD2 (6 bases). This CDR3 has 19 amino acids. Per germline, CDR1 MGHRA and CDR2 YSYEKL. V was shortened by 0 bases and J by 0 bases, with 18 bases between the two germline ends. As DNA, the CDR3 is TGCGCCAGCAGCCAAGACTGGGCGACCGGAGGGAGCTCCTACAATGAGCAGTTCTTC. Residues: CASSQDWATGGSSYNEQFF.

The genes are TRBV7-2 and TRBJ2-1; D possibly corresponds to TRBD2 (5 bases). The CDR3 extends over 15 amino acids. The ends were cut back, 0 bases at V and 3 bases at J, with 9 bases in the middle. Germline V lookup: CDR1 SGHTA, CDR2 FQGNSA. For the CDR3, the DNA is TGTGCCAGCAGCTTAGCAGTAGCGTTCTACAATGAGCAGTTCTTC. Amino acids: CASSLAVAFYNEQFF.

V usage is TRBV6-1 and J usage is TRBJ1-5; 7 nucleotides agree with TRBD1. Germline lookup yields CDR1 MNHNS and CDR2 SASEGT. With 5 bases clipped from V and 6 bases from J, the junction kept 10 bases outside the gene matches. This CDR3 spans 15 amino acids. CDR3 DNA sequence: TGTGCCAGCAGTTCATTACAGGGGATCGGTCAGCCCCAGCATTTT. Translating gives CASSSLQGIGQPQHF.

This chain uses TRBV6-1 with TRBJ2-3, with no clear D. The V end lost 6 bases, the J end lost 2 bases, and 9 bases lay between the germline ends. Germline V lookup: CDR1 MNHNS, CDR2 SASEGT. The CDR3 runs 13 residues. The CDR3 sequence: CASSPTFTDTQYF. DNA for the CDR3: TGTGCCAGCAGCCCGACGTTCACAGATACGCAGTATTTT.

The CDR3 spells CASSVGTVNTGELFF. In DNA, the CDR3 is TGTGCCAGCAGTGTGGGGACAGTGAACACCGGGGAGCTGTTTTTT. This chain links TRBV6-4 with TRBJ2-2; TRBD1 matches at 7 bases. The germline V gene encodes CDR1 MRHNA and CDR2 SNTAGT. This CDR3 region has 15 residues. J lost 1 base, V lost 4 bases, and 3 bases had no gene match.

Note on this clone: This specimen includes other DNA sequences encoding the same CDR3. J is TRBJ2-1 and V is TRBV6-1; no reliable D call. In germline, CDR1 is MNHNS, CDR2 SASEGT. Trimming removed 1 base at V and 0 bases at J, with 4 bases between. The CDR3 has 14 residues. CDR3 in DNA: TGTGCCAGCAGTGAAGGGAGCTCCTACAATGAGCAGTTCTTC. It is translated as CASSEGSSYNEQFF.

This chain joins TRBV5-1 and TRBJ1-5; D uncertain. The CDR3 extends over 15 amino acids. The V gene lost 0 bases and the J gene lost 2 bases, with 9 bases spanning the gap. The germline CDR1 and CDR2 sequences are SGHRS and YFSETQ. This CDR3 reads CASSLEGRGNQPQHF. CDR3 DNA sequence: TGCGCCAGCAGCTTGGAAGGGCGAGGCAATCAGCCCCAGCATTTT.

The chain has TRBV27 and TRBJ2-1; D gene ambiguous. CDR1 MNHEY and CDR2 SMNVEV come from the germline V gene (reference sequence). Trimming stripped 2 bases from V and 9 bases from J, with 14 bases between. The CDR3 is made up of 14 amino acids. The CDR3 DNA follows: TGTGCCAGCAGTTTAGGGTCTATGGGCGCTGAGCAGTTCTTC. Translating it yields CASSLGSMGAEQFF.

This chain links TRBV16 with TRBJ1-4; no clear D. This CDR3 has 20 amino acids. Trimming took off 3 bases at V and 5 bases at J, with 28 bases between the two ends. The germline CDR1 and CDR2 sequences are KGHSY and FQNENV. CDR3 protein: CASSQSGLSGPNFMNEKLFF. In DNA form, the CDR3 reads TGTGCCAGCAGCCAGTCGGGCCTCTCGGGCCCGAATTTTATGAATGAAAAACTGTTTTTT.

In regard to this clone: Other DNA sequences of this sample code for an identical CDR3. V and J are TRBV19 and TRBJ1-5; 8 bases are shared with TRBD1. CDR1 and CDR2 (germline): LNHDA, SQIVND (reference sequence). V dropped 3 bases and J dropped 6; count of bases not matched to a gene: 1. The CDR3 length is 13 residues. The CDR3 nucleotides read TGTGCCAGTAGTATGGACAGGGTTCAGCCCCAGCATTTT. Its translation is CASSMDRVQPQHF.

The CDR3 DNA reads as TGTGCCAGCAGCCCCCAGGGGCTCTACGAGCAGTACTTC. Encoded protein: CASSPQGLYEQYF. The chain recombines TRBV5-4 with TRBJ2-7; tentative D call: TRBD1 (6 bases). The CDR3 totals 13 residues. The V and J ends lost 4 bases and 3 bases respectively, with 11 bases between them. Germline assignment: CDR1 SGHNT and CDR2 YYREEE (reference sequence).